This TCR beta chain comes out of a study of graft-versus-host responses after intestinal transplantation (dated by TCRdb to the early 2020s). Turning to the overall study: The transplants that recipients received were multivisceral, liver-intestinal, or isolated intestinal. Every recipient was given anti-thymocyte globulin induction, followed by about 3 years of maintenance tacrolimus and steroids. Graft-versus-host and host-versus-graft alloreactive T cell clones were tracked in the graft, circulation and bone marrow after intestinal transplantation using bulk TCR-beta CDR3 sequencing. Alloreactive clones were identified by sequencing pre-transplant mixed lymphocyte reaction products and comparing these products with unstimulated pre-transplant donor and recipient T cells. The cohort enrolled roughly 25 intestinal transplant recipients including one retransplant, and a few patients lacking pretransplant specimens were excluded. Donor T cell macrochimerism was defined as a peak of at least 4% donor T cells among recipient peripheral blood mononuclear cells. Instead of going to the commercial service, samples from a few later patients were sequenced in-house on an Illumina MiSeq and processed with MiXCR.

In the first month after transplant, blood samples were collected up to 4 times, and after that at least monthly when available. The library was built by means of the immunoSEQ multiplex PCR assay. Adaptive Biotechnologies carried out high-throughput TCR-beta CDR3 sequencing of genomic DNA for most patients. Per the source publication's procedure: TCR sequencing data for some 19 patients were retrieved from Adaptive's ImmunoSEQ software; three other patients were processed with MiXCR and VDJtools. CDR3 nucleotide sequences shared between donor and recipient were removed because the origin of such sequences could not be assigned. To be classed as alloreactive, a clone needed at least 2-fold expansion over unstimulated cells and a minimum CFSE-low frequency of 0.002% (template counts) or 0.001% (read counts). A clone was considered mappable if detected in the sequenced pre-transplant spleen, lymph node, or MLR CFSE-low populations of the donor or recipient. Cumulative frequency of alloreactive clones was calculated as a percentage of all sequences weighted by copy number. This immuneACCESS table, as held by TCRdb, lists in-frame sequences with V and J called but not all clones. Of the missing ones, under half trace to an unresolved V gene in checked studies; the others have no known cause. V and J calls and clone size are copied from that table; D and trimming were computed from the DNA. This sample lists roughly 25,000 clones; about 92% were detected once. Jointly, the top ten make up about 0.5% of the sample.

A word on this clone: The antigen it recognizes is unknown. Base qualities are not provided; no much larger clone lies one nucleotide away.

What the work shows at the level of the full study, not this receptor alone: Early after transplant, declines in HvG clones were associated with peak levels of circulating GvH clones. In the allografts of patients with donor T cell macrochimerism, GvH to HvG T cell clonal ratios were high. GvH clones were found in recipient bone marrow, and some of the GvH clones appeared earlier in ileal mucosa or blood, which is consistent with an intestinal mucosal origin. The relatively low number and heterogeneity of intestinal transplant patients limited the conclusions.

CDR1 and CDR2 (SGDLS, YYNGEE) derive from the germline V gene. V loses 2 bases, J loses 0 bases, and the germline ends lie 8 bases apart. The CDR3 runs 14 amino acids, cysteine and phenylalanine included. Just CDR3 DNA is preserved here, 42 bases in frame from base 1. The source of this sequence is a human patient who received an intestinal transplant, so some T cells may come from the graft donor. The material was PBMCs, obtained 18 days after transplant. This receptor chain uses TRBV9 and TRBJ1-1; the D gene identity is not certain. The CDR3 sequence is CASSVEPVNTEAFF. The DNA sequence is as follows: TGTGCCAGCAGCGTGGAACCGGTGAACACTGAAGCTTTCTTT.